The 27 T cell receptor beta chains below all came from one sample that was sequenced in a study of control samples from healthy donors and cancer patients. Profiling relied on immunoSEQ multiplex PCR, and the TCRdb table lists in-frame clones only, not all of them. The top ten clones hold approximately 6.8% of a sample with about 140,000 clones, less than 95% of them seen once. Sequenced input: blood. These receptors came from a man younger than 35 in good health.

The CDR3 here is CASSRLAGGYNEQFF. CDR3 bases: TGCGCCAGCAGCCGCCTCGCGGGGGGCTACAATGAGCAGTTCTTC. The chain joins TRBV4-3 to TRBJ2-1; 8 bases fit TRBD2. After removal of 4 bases from V and 3 bases from J, the junction contained 5 bases not matched to a gene. The CDR3 spans 15 residues. CDR1 is LGHNA, CDR2 YSLEER, per germline.

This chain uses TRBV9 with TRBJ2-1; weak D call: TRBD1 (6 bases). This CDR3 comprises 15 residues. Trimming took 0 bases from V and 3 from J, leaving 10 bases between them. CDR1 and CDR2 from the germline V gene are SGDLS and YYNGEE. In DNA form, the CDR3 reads TGTGCCAGCAGCGTAGGTCCGGACAGCTACAATGAGCAGTTCTTC. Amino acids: CASSVGPDSYNEQFF. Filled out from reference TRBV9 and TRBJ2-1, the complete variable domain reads DSGVTQTPKHLITATGQRVTLRCSPRSGDLSVYWYQQSLDQGLQFLIQYYNGEERAKGNILERFSAQQFPDLHSELNLSSLELGDSALYFCASSVGPDSYNEQFFGPGTRLTVL.

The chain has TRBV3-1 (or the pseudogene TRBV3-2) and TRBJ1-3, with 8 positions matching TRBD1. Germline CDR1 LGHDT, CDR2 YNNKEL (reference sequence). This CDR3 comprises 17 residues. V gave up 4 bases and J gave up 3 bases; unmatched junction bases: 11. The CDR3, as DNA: TGTGCCAGCAGCCCTGGGGGGACAGGACGAATTGGAAACACCATATATTTT. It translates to CASSPGGTGRIGNTIYF.

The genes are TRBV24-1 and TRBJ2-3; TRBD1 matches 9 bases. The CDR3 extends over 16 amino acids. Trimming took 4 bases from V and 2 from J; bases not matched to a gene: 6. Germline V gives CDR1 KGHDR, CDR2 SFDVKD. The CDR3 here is CATSEGDRALTDTQYF. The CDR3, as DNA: TGTGCCACCAGTGAAGGGGACAGGGCCCTCACAGATACGCAGTATTTT.

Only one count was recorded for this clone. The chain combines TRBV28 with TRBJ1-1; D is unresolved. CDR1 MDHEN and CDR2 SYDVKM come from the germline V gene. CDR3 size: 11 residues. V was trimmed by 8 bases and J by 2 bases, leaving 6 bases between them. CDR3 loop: CASAGNTEAFF. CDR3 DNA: TGTGCCAGCGCAGGAAACACTGAAGCTTTCTTT.

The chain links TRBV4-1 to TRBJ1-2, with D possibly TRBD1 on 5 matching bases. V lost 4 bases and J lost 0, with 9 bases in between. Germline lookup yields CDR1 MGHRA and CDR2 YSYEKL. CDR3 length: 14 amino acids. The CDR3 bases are TGCGCCAGCAGCCTAATGACAGCTAACTATGGCTACACCTTC. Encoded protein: CASSLMTANYGYTF.

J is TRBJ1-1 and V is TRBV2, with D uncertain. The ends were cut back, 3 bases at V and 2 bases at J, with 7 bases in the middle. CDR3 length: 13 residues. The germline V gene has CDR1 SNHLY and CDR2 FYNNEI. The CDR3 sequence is CASSDQPNTEAFF. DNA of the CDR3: TGTGCCAGCAGTGATCAACCAAACACTGAAGCTTTCTTT. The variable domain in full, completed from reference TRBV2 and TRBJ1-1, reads EPEVTQTPSHQVTQMGQEVILRCVPISNHLYFYWYRQILGQKVEFLVSFYNNEISEKSEIFDDQFSVERPDGSNFTLKIRSTKLEDSAMYFCASSDQPNTEAFFGQGTRLTVV.

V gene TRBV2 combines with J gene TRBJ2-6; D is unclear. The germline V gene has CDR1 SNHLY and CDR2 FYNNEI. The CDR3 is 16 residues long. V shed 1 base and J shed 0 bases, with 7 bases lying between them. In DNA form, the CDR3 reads TGTGCCAGCAGTGAAGACCAGTACTCTGGGGCCAACGTCCTGACTTTC. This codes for CASSEDQYSGANVLTF. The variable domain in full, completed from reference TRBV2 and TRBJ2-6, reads EPEVTQTPSHQVTQMGQEVILRCVPISNHLYFYWYRQILGQKVEFLVSFYNNEISEKSEIFDDQFSVERPDGSNFTLKIRSTKLEDSAMYFCASSEDQYSGANVLTFGAGSRLTVL.

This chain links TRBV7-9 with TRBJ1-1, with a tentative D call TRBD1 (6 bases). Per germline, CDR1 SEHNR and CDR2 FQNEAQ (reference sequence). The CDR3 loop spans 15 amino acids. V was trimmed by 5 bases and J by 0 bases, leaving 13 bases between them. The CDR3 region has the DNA TGTGCCAGCAGCGGCCCGGACAGACTGAACACTGAAGCTTTCTTT. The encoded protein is CASSGPDRLNTEAFF. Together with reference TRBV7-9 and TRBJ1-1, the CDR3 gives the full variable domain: DTGVSQNPRHKITKRGQNVTFRCDPISEHNRLYWYRQTLGQGPEFLTYFQNEAQLEKSRLLSDRFSAERPKGSFSTLEIQRTEQGDSAMYLCASSGPDRLNTEAFFGQGTRLTVV.

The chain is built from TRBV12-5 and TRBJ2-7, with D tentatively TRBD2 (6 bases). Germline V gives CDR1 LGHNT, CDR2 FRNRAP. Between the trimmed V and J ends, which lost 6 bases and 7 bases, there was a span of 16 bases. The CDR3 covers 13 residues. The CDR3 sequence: CASGPRLEGEQYF. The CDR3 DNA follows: TGTGCTAGTGGCCCGAGGTTGGAGGGGGAGCAGTACTTC.

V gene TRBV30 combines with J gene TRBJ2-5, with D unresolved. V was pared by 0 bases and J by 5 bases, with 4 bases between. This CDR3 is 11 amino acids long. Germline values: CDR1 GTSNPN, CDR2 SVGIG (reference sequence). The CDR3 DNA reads TGTGCCTGGAGTGTCCAGGAGACCCAGTACTTC. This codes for CAWSVQETQYF.

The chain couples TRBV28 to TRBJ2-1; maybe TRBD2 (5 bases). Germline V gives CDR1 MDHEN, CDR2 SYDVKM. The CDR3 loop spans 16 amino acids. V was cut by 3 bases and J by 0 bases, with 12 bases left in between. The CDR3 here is CASSLSDGNSYNEQFF. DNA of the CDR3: TGTGCCAGCAGTTTGTCTGACGGGAACTCCTACAATGAGCAGTTCTTC.

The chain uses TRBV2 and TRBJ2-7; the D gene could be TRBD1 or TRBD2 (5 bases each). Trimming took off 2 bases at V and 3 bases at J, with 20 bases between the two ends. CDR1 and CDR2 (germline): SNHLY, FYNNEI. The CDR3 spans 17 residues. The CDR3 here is CASSEFYSPGTYYEQYF. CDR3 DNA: TGTGCCAGCAGTGAATTTTATTCCCCGGGGACCTACTACGAGCAGTACTTC.

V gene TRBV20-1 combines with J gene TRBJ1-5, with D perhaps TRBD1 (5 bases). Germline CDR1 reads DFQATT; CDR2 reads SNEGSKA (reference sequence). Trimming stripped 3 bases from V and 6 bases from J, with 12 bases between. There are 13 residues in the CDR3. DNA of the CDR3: TGCAGTGCTAGTACAGGCGTCGGTCAGCCCCAGCATTTT. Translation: CSASTGVGQPQHF.

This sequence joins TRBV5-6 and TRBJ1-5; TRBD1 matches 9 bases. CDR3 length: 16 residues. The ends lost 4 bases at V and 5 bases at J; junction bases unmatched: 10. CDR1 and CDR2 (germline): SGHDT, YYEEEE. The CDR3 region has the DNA TGTGCCAGCAGCCCCTTCACAGGGGGCGCGGATCAGCCCCAGCATTTT. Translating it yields CASSPFTGGADQPQHF.

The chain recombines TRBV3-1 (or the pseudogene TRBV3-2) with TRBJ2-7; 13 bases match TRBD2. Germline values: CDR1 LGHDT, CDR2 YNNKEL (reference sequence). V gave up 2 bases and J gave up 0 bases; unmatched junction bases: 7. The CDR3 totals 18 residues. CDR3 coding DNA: TGTGCCAGCAGCCAACCAGGACTAGCGGGGGCCTACTCCTACGAGCAGTACTTC. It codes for CASSQPGLAGAYSYEQYF.

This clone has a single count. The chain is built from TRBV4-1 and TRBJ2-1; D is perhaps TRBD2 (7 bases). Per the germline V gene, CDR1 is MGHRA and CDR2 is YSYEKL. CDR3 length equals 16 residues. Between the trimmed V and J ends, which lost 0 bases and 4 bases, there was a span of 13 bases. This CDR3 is CASSQDRAGAYNEQFF. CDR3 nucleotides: TGCGCCAGCAGCCAAGATCGGGCGGGGGCTTACAATGAGCAGTTCTTC.

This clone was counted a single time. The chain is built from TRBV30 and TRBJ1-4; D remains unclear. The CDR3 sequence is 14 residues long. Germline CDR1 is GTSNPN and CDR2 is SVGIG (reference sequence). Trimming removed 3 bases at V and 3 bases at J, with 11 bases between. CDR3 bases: TGTGCCTGGAGGTCCCGGAGCTCTAATGAAAAACTGTTTTTT. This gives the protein CAWRSRSSNEKLFF. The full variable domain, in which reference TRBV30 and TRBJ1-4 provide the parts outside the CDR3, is SQTIHQWPATLVQPVGSPLSLECTVEGTSNPNLYWYRQAAGRGLQLLFYSVGIGQISSEVPQNLSASRPQDRQFILSSKKLLLSDSGFYLCAWRSRSSNEKLFFGSGTQLSVL.

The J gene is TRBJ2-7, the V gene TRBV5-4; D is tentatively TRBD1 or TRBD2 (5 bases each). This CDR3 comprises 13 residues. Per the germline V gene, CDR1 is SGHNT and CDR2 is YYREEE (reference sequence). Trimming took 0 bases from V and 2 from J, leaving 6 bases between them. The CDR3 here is CASSLGGTYEQYF. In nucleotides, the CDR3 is TGTGCCAGCAGCTTGGGGGGGACCTACGAGCAGTACTTC.

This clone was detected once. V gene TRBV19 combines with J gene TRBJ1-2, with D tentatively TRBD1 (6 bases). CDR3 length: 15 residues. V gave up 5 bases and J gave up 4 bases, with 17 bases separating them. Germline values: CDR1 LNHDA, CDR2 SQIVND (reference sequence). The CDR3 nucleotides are TGTGCCAGTAGTGGGGGACACTCGTTTGGCTATGGCTACACCTTC. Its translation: CASSGGHSFGYGYTF.

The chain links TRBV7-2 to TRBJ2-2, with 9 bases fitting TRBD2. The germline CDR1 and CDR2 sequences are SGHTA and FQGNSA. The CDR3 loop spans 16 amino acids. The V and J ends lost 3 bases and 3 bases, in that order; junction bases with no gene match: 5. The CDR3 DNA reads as TGTGCCAGCAGCTTCACGGCGGGGGGGGACACCGGGGAGCTGTTTTTT. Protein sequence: CASSFTAGGDTGELFF.

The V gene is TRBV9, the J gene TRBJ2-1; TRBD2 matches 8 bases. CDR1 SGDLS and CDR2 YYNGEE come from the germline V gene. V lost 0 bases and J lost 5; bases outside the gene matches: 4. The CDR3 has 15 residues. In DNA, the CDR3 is TGTGCCAGCAGCGTAGGATTAGCGGGGAACAATGAGCAGTTCTTC. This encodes CASSVGLAGNNEQFF.

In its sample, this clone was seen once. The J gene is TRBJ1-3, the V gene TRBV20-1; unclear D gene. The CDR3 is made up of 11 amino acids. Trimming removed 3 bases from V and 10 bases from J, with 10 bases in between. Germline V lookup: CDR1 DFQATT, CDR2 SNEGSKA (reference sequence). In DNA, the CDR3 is TGCAGTGCTAGTGGGGAAACGACCATATATTTT. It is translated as CSASGETTIYF.

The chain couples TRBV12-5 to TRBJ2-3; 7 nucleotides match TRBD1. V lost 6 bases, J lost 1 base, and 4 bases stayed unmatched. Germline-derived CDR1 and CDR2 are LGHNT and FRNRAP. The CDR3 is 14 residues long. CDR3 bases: TGTGCTAGTGGACTCGGGACAGGCACAGATACGCAGTATTTT. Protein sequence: CASGLGTGTDTQYF.

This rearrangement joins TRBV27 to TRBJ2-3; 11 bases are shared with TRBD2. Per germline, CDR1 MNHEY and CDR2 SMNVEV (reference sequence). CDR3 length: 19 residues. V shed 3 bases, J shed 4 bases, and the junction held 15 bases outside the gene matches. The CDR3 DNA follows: TGTGCCAGCAGTTTCAGATGGCTTCGAGCGGGACTAGCGGCAGATACGCAGTATTTT. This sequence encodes CASSFRWLRAGLAADTQYF.

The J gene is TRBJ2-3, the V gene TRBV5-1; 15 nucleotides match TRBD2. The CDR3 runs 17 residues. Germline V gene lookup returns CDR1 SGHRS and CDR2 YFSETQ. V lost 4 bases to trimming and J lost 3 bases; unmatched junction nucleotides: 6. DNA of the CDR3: TGCGCCAGCAGCACAGGACTAGCGGGGGGGAAGACAGATACGCAGTATTTT. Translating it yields CASSTGLAGGKTDTQYF.

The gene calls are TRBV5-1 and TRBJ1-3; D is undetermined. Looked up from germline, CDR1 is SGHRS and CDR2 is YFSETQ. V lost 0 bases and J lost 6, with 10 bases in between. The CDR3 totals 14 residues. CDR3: CASSLGTSPNTIYF. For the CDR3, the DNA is TGCGCCAGCAGCTTGGGGACCTCTCCAAACACCATATATTTT. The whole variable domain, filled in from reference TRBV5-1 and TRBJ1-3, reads KAGVTQTPRYLIKTRGQQVTLSCSPISGHRSVSWYQQTPGQGLQFLFEYFSETQRNKGNFPGRFSGRQFSNSRSEMNVSTLELGDSALYLCASSLGTSPNTIYFGEGSWLTVV.